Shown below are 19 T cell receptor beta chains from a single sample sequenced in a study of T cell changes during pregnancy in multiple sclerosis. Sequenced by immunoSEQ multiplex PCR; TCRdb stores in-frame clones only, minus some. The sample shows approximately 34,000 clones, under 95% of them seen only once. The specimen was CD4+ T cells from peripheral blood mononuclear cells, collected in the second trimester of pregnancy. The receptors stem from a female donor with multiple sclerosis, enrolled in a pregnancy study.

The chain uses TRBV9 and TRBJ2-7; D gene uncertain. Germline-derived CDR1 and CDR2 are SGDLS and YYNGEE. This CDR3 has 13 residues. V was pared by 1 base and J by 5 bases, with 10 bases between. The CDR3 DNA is TGTGCCAGCAGCGTACGGGTGTGGGACGAGCAGTACTTC. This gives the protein CASSVRVWDEQYF. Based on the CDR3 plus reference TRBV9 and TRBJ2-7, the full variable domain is DSGVTQTPKHLITATGQRVTLRCSPRSGDLSVYWYQQSLDQGLQFLIQYYNGEERAKGNILERFSAQQFPDLHSELNLSSLELGDSALYFCASSVRVWDEQYFGPGTRLTVT.

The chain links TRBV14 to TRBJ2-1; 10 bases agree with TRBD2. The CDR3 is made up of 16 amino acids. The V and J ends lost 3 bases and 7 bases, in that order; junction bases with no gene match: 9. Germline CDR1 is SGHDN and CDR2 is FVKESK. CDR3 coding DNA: TGTGCCAGCAGCCAGTCACGGACTAGCGGTTGGAATGAGCAGTTCTTC. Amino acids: CASSQSRTSGWNEQFF.

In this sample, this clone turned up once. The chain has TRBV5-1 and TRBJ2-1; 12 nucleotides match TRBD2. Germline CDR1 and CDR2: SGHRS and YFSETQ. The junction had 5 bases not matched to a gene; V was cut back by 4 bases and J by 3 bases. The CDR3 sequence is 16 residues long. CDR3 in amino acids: CASSGRTSGDYNEQFF. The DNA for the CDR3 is TGCGCCAGCAGCGGACGGACTAGCGGGGACTACAATGAGCAGTTCTTC. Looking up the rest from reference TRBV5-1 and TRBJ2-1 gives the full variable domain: KAGVTQTPRYLIKTRGQQVTLSCSPISGHRSVSWYQQTPGQGLQFLFEYFSETQRNKGNFPGRFSGRQFSNSRSEMNVSTLELGDSALYLCASSGRTSGDYNEQFFGPGTRLTVL.

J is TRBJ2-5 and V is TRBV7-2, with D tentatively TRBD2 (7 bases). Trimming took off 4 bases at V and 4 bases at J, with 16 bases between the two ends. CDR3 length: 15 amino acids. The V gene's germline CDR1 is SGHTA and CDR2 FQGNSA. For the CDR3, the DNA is TGTGCCAGCAGCTCCCAGGGGAGGGGCCGAGAGACCCAGTACTTC. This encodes CASSSQGRGRETQYF.

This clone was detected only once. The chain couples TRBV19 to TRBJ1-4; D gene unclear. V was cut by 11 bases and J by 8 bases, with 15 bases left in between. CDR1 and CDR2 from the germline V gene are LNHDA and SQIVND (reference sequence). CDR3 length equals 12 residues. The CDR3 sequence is CASRPTTEKLFF. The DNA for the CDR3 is TGTGCCTCTAGACCCACAACCGAAAAACTGTTTTTT.

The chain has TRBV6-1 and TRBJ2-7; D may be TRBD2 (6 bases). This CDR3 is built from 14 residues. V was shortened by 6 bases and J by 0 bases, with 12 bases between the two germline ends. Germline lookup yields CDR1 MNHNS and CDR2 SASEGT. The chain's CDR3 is CASSWDWSSYEQYF. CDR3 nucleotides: TGTGCCAGCAGCTGGGACTGGTCCTCCTACGAGCAGTACTTC.

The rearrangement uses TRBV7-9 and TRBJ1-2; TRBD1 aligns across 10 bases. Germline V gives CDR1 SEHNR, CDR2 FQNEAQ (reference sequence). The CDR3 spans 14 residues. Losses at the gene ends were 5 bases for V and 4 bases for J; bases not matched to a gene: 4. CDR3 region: CASSLRDRGYGYTF. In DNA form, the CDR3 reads TGTGCCAGCAGCCTCCGGGACAGGGGCTATGGCTACACCTTC.

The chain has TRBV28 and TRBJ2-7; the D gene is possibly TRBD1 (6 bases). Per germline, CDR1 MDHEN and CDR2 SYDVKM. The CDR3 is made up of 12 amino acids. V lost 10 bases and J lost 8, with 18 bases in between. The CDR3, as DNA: TGTGCCACCTCCGGGACACCCCTCAAGCAGTACTTC. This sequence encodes CATSGTPLKQYF.

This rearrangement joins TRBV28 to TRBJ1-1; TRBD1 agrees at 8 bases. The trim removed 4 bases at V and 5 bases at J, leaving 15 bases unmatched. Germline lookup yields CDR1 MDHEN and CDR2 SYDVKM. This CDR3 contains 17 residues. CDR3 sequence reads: CASSSSGTGTWFTEAFF. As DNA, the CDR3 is TGTGCCAGCAGTTCCTCCGGGACAGGAACTTGGTTTACTGAAGCTTTCTTT.

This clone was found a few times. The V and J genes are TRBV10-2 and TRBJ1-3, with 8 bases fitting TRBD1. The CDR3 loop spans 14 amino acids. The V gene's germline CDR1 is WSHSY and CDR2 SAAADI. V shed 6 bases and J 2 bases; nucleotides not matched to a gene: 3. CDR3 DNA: TGCGCCAGCAGAATGACAGGGGCTGGAAACACCATATATTTT. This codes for CASRMTGAGNTIYF.

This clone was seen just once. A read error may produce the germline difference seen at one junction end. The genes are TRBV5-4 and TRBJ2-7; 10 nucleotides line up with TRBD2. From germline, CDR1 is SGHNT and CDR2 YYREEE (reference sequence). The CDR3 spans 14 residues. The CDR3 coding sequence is TGTGCCAGCAGCTTGGCCGGCCTAGCGGGAGCTTCGGACTTC. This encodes CASSLAGLAGASDF.

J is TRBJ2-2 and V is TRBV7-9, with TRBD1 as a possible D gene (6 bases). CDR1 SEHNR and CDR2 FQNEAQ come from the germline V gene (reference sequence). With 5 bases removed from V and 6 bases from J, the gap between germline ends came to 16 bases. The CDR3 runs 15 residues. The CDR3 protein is CASSHYRVGPGELFF. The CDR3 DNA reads TGTGCCAGCAGCCACTACAGGGTTGGGCCCGGGGAGCTGTTTTTT.

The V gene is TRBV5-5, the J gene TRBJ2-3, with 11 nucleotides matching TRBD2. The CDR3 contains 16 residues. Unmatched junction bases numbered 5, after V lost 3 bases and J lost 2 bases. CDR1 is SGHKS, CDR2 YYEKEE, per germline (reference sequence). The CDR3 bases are TGTGCCAGCAGCTCCCGACTAGCGGGGCTCACAGATACGCAGTATTTT. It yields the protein CASSSRLAGLTDTQYF. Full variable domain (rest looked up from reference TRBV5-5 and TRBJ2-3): DAGVTQSPTHLIKTRGQQVTLRCSPISGHKSVSWYQQVLGQGPQFIFQYYEKEERGRGNFPDRFSARQFPNYSSELNVNALLLGDSALYLCASSSRLAGLTDTQYFGPGTRLTVL.

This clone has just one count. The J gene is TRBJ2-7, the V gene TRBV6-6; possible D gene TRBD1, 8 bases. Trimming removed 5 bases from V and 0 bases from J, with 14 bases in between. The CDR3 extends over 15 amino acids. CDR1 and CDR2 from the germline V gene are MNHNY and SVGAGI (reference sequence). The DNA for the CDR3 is TGTGCCAGCAGTGACACAGGGGGGGGCTCCTACGAGCAGTACTTC. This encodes CASSDTGGGSYEQYF.

The CDR3 loop is CASSLGGPSYYGYTF. CDR3 in DNA: TGCGCCAGCAGCTTAGGAGGACCTTCCTACTATGGCTACACCTTC. The V gene is TRBV5-1, the J gene TRBJ1-2, with no clear D. V lost 2 bases and J 3 bases, leaving 14 bases between the germline ends. The CDR3 is made up of 15 amino acids. Germline V gives CDR1 SGHRS, CDR2 YFSETQ. Drawing the rest from reference TRBV5-1 and TRBJ1-2, the complete variable domain is KAGVTQTPRYLIKTRGQQVTLSCSPISGHRSVSWYQQTPGQGLQFLFEYFSETQRNKGNFPGRFSGRQFSNSRSEMNVSTLELGDSALYLCASSLGGPSYYGYTFGSGTRLTVV.

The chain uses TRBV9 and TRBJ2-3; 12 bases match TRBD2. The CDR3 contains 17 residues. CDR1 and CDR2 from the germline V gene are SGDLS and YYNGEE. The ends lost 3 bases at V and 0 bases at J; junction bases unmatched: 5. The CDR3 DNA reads TGTGCCAGCAGCGGGACTAGCGGGGCAATTAGCACAGATACGCAGTATTTT. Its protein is CASSGTSGAISTDTQYF.

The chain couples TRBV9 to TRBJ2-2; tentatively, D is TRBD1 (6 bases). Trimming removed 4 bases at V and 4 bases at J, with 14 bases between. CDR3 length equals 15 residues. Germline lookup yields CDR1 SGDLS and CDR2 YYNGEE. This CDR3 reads CASSRGSSGTGELFF. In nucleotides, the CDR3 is TGTGCCAGCAGCAGGGGGTCAAGTGGCACCGGGGAGCTGTTTTTT. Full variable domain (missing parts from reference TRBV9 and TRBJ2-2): DSGVTQTPKHLITATGQRVTLRCSPRSGDLSVYWYQQSLDQGLQFLIQYYNGEERAKGNILERFSAQQFPDLHSELNLSSLELGDSALYFCASSRGSSGTGELFFGEGSRLTVL.

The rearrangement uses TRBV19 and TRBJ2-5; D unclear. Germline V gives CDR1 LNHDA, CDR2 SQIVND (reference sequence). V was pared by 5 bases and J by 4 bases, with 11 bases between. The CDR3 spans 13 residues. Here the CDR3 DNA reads TGTGCCAGTAGTTCAGACTCGCGAGAGACCCAGTACTTC. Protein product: CASSSDSRETQYF.

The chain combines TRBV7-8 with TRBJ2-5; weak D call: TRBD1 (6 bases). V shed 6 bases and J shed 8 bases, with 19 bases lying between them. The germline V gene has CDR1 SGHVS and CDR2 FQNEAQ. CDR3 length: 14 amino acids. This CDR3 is CASRQGRAGGTQYF. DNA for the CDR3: TGTGCCAGCAGACAGGGACGCGCTGGGGGAACCCAGTACTTC.